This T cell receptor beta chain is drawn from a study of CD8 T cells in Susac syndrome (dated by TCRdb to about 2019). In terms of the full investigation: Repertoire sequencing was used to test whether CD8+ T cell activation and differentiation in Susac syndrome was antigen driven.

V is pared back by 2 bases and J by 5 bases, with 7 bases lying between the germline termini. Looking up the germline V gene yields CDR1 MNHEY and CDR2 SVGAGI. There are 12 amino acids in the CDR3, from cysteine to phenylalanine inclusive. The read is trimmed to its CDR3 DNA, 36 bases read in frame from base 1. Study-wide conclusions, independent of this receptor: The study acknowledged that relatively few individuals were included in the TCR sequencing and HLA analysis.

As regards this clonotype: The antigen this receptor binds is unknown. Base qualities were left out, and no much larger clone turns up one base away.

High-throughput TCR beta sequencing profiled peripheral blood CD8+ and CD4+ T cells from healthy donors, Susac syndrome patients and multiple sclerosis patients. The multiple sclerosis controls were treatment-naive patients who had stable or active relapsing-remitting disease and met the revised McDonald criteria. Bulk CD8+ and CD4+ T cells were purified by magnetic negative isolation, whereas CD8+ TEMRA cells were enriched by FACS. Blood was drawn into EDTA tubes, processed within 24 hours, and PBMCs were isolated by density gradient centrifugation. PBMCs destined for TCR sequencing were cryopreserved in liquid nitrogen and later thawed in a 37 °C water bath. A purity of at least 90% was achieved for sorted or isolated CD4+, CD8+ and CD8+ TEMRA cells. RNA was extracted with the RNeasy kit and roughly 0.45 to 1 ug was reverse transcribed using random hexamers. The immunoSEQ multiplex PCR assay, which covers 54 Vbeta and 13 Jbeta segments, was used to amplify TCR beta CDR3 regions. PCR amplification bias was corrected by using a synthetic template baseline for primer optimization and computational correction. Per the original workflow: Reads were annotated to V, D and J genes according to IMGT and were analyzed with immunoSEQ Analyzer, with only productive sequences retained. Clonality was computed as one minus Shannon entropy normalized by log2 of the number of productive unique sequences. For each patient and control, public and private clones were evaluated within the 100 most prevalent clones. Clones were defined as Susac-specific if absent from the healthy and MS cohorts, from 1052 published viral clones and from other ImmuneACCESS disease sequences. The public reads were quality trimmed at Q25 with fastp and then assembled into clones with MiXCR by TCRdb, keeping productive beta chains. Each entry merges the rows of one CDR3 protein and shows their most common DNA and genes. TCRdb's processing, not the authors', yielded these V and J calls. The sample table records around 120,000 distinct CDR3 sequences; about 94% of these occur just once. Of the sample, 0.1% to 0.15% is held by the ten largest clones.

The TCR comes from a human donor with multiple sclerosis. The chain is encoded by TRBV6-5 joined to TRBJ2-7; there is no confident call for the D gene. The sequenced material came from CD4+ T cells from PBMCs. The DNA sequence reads TGTGCCAGCAGTTACGGTGGGCACGAGCAGTACTTC. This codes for CASSYGGHEQYF.